What follows are 31 T cell receptor beta chains derived from one specimen sequenced in a study of shared clonotypes between healthy human individuals. CD45RO-negative cells were positively selected for CCR7, leaving out terminally differentiated effector memory CD45RA+ cells. TCRdb keeps only in-frame clones here, not all; method: immunoSEQ multiplex PCR. The profile shows under 1 million clones, just over 95% of them singletons. What was sequenced was naive CD8+ T cells sorted from blood. The receptor source for this set is a man aged 25 to 40 in good health.

This chain links TRBV19 with TRBJ1-2, with TRBD1 identical over 11 bases. The CDR3 has 20 residues. Germline CDR1 and CDR2: LNHDA and SQIVND (reference sequence). J gave up 5 bases and V 8 bases, and 25 bases lay outside the gene matches. The chain's CDR3 is CASLPISGTGGFFGEYGYTF. CDR3 nucleotides: TGTGCCAGTTTACCCATATCCGGGACAGGGGGGTTTTTTGGCGAGTATGGCTACACCTTC.

The V and J genes are TRBV28 and TRBJ2-1; D may match TRBD1 or TRBD2 (7 bases each). Trimming cost V 7 bases and J 4 bases, with 17 bases left between them. The CDR3 runs to 15 residues. The germline V gene has CDR1 MDHEN and CDR2 SYDVKM. The CDR3 region is CASKGRDRPYNEQFF. DNA of the CDR3: TGTGCCAGCAAGGGGAGGGACAGACCTTACAATGAGCAGTTCTTC.

This chain uses TRBV7-2 with TRBJ2-1; 16 bases match TRBD2. The V gene end was trimmed by 4 bases and the J gene end by 8 bases; junction bases not matched to a gene: 8. The CDR3 totals 17 residues. Germline lookup yields CDR1 SGHTA and CDR2 FQGNSA. The CDR3 DNA reads as TGTGCCAGCAGCTCAATTACGGGACTAGCGGGAGGGTATGAGCAGTTCTTC. Its translation is CASSSITGLAGGYEQFF.

This clone came up once. This chain connects TRBV27 to TRBJ1-5; TRBD1 is a possible D gene (5 bases). This CDR3 has 13 residues. V was shortened by 5 bases and J by 6 bases, with 11 bases between the two germline ends. Germline CDR1 is MNHEY and CDR2 is SMNVEV (reference sequence). The CDR3, as DNA: TGTGCCAGCAGTCTCGTTGGGGGTCAGCCCCAGCATTTT. This gives the protein CASSLVGGQPQHF.

The gene calls are TRBV29-1 and TRBJ1-1, with D unclear. V shed 0 bases and J shed 0 bases, with 2 bases lying between them. The CDR3 has 12 amino acids. Germline lookup yields CDR1 SQVTM and CDR2 ANQGSEA. CDR3 protein: CSVEELNTEAFF. The CDR3 bases are TGCAGCGTTGAAGAGTTGAACACTGAAGCTTTCTTT.

The chain is built from TRBV11-2 and TRBJ2-6; TRBD1 might be the D (7 bases). The V end was cut by 0 bases, the J end by 0 bases, with 15 bases between. This CDR3 is 19 amino acids long. Germline V gene data show CDR1 as SGHAT and CDR2 as FQNNGV. CDR3: CASSLESGGLGSGANVLTF. CDR3 coding DNA: TGTGCCAGCAGCTTAGAATCAGGGGGGCTCGGCTCTGGGGCCAACGTCCTGACTTTC.

This chain joins TRBV14 and TRBJ2-1, with 9 bases that match TRBD1. V trimming: 1 base; J trimming: 8 bases; junction bases outside the gene matches: 9. Per germline, CDR1 SGHDN and CDR2 FVKESK. The CDR3 is 16 residues long. The CDR3 nucleotides read TGTGCCAGCAGCCAAGGGGGACAGGGAAGAAGGGATGAGCAGTTCTTC. Translated, it gives CASSQGGQGRRDEQFF. Filled out from reference TRBV14 and TRBJ2-1, the complete variable domain reads EAGVTQFPSHSVIEKGQTVTLRCDPISGHDNLYWYRRVMGKEIKFLLHFVKESKQDESGMPNNRFLAERTGGTYSTLKVQPAELEDSGVYFCASSQGGQGRRDEQFFGPGTRLTVL.

The V call is TRBV7-9, the J call TRBJ2-7, with 8 bases identical to TRBD1. V was clipped by 4 bases and J by 5 bases; unmatched bases: 7. The CDR3 is 14 residues long. The germline V gene encodes CDR1 SEHNR and CDR2 FQNEAQ (reference sequence). The DNA of the CDR3 is TGTGCCAGCAGCTCACAGGGGGGAAAGAACGAGCAGTACTTC. Its protein is CASSSQGGKNEQYF.

J is TRBJ2-3 and V is TRBV12-5; TRBD2 is a possible D gene (5 bases). CDR1 is LGHNT, CDR2 FRNRAP, per germline. The CDR3 is made up of 16 amino acids. The V end was cut by 6 bases, the J end by 0 bases, with 16 bases between. The CDR3 DNA reads as TGTGCTAGTGGGGACTCAGCAACCGTTAGCACAGATACGCAGTATTTT. It translates to CASGDSATVSTDTQYF.

The V gene is TRBV7-6, the J gene TRBJ2-1; D remains unclear. V lost 6 bases and J 4 bases, leaving 10 bases between the germline ends. CDR3 length equals 13 residues. Germline V gene data show CDR1 as SGHVS and CDR2 as FNYEAQ. CDR3 loop: CASSDTAYNEQFF. CDR3 DNA sequence: TGTGCCAGCAGTGACACCGCTTACAATGAGCAGTTCTTC.

Turning to this clone: Other nucleotide sequences in the sample specify the same CDR3. The chain carries TRBV7-9 and TRBJ2-5; either TRBD1 or TRBD2 may supply D (6 bases each). CDR1 SEHNR and CDR2 FQNEAQ come from the germline V gene (reference sequence). This CDR3 spans 15 amino acids. The V and J ends lost 3 bases and 2 bases respectively, with 13 bases between them. In nucleotides, the CDR3 is TGTGCCAGCAGCTTGGCACAGGGAGGTCAAGAGACCCAGTACTTC. It translates to CASSLAQGGQETQYF.

The CDR3 region has the DNA TGTGCCAGCAGCACAAACCGGGATCCGAGCACAGATACGCAGTATTTT. It yields the protein CASSTNRDPSTDTQYF. The gene calls are TRBV9 and TRBJ2-3; possible D gene TRBD2, 5 bases. V was pared by 4 bases and J by 0 bases, with 15 bases between. CDR3 length: 16 residues. Per the germline V gene, CDR1 is SGDLS and CDR2 is YYNGEE.

The chain links TRBV14 to TRBJ1-1, with TRBD1 matching over 9 bases. CDR3 length equals 15 residues. The ends lost 2 bases at V and 2 bases at J; junction bases unmatched: 3. From germline, CDR1 is SGHDN and CDR2 FVKESK. The chain's CDR3 is CASSQMGQGNTEAFF. The CDR3 DNA reads TGTGCCAGCAGCCAAATGGGACAGGGTAACACTGAAGCTTTCTTT.

This chain uses TRBV9 with TRBJ2-3, with D possibly matching TRBD1 (5 bases). Germline V gene lookup returns CDR1 SGDLS and CDR2 YYNGEE. The V end was cut by 0 bases, the J end by 4 bases, with 12 bases between. The CDR3 is 15 residues long. CDR3 DNA: TGTGCCAGCAGCGTAGGCCAGGGCGCGGCAGATACGCAGTATTTT. Its translation: CASSVGQGAADTQYF. Full variable domain (outside the CDR3, taken from reference TRBV9 and TRBJ2-3): DSGVTQTPKHLITATGQRVTLRCSPRSGDLSVYWYQQSLDQGLQFLIQYYNGEERAKGNILERFSAQQFPDLHSELNLSSLELGDSALYFCASSVGQGAADTQYFGPGTRLTVL.

The V and J genes are TRBV7-9 and TRBJ2-6; 7 nucleotides align to TRBD2. The germline gives CDR1 SEHNR, CDR2 FQNEAQ (reference sequence). The CDR3 runs 17 residues. The V gene end was trimmed by 3 bases and the J gene end by 0 bases; junction bases not matched to a gene: 5. The DNA of the CDR3 is TGTGCCAGCAGCTTGTCTCCGGGGGGCTCTGGGGCCAACGTCCTGACTTTC. Its protein product is CASSLSPGGSGANVLTF.

The chain couples TRBV28 to TRBJ2-5; D is undetermined. From germline, CDR1 is MDHEN and CDR2 SYDVKM. The V and J ends lost 6 bases and 3 bases respectively, with 23 bases between them. The CDR3 spans 17 residues. CDR3 DNA: TGTGCCAGCAGCGACGGAAACCACCTTATAACAAAAGAGACCCAGTACTTC. It is translated as CASSDGNHLITKETQYF.

The V call is TRBV14, the J call TRBJ1-1, with D uncertain. V lost 1 base and J 3 bases, leaving 6 bases between the germline ends. Per the germline V gene, CDR1 is SGHDN and CDR2 is FVKESK. The CDR3 has 13 amino acids. DNA of the CDR3: TGTGCCAGCAGCCAAGTGGGGTACACTGAAGCTTTCTTT. It is translated as CASSQVGYTEAFF.

The rearrangement uses TRBV7-9 and TRBJ2-7; tentative D call: TRBD2 (6 bases). V was pared by 5 bases and J by 2 bases, with 13 bases between. CDR1 is SEHNR and CDR2 is FQNEAQ in the germline V gene (reference sequence). This CDR3 is 14 amino acids long. In nucleotides, the CDR3 is TGTGCCAGCAGCATGACGGGAGCGACCTACGAGCAGTACTTC. As protein: CASSMTGATYEQYF.

The chain is built from TRBV28 and TRBJ2-7; possibly TRBD1 for D (5 bases). V shed 0 bases and J shed 0 bases, with 9 bases lying between them. Germline V gene data show CDR1 as MDHEN and CDR2 as SYDVKM. The CDR3 spans 15 residues. Here the CDR3 reads CASSLWTVSSYEQYF. In DNA, the CDR3 is TGTGCCAGCAGTTTATGGACAGTCTCCTCCTACGAGCAGTACTTC.

The genes are TRBV6-5 and TRBJ2-7; 7 nucleotides align to TRBD2. The CDR3 totals 14 residues. Germline V gene sequence: CDR1 MNHEY, CDR2 SVGAGI. Trimming took 5 bases from V and 7 from J; bases not matched to a gene: 11. DNA of the CDR3: TGTGCCAGCAGTCATGTAGCGGGTGCGGGTGAGCAGTACTTC. It is translated as CASSHVAGAGEQYF.

This sequence joins TRBV7-6 and TRBJ2-7, with 8 bases that match TRBD2. Losses at the gene ends were 1 base for V and 0 bases for J; bases not matched to a gene: 2. The CDR3 has 15 amino acids. The germline V gene has CDR1 SGHVS and CDR2 FNYEAQ. The CDR3 DNA is TGTGCCAGCAGCTTAGGAGGGACTAGCTCCTACGAGCAGTACTTC. Its translation: CASSLGGTSSYEQYF.

The chain couples TRBV7-9 to TRBJ2-1, with unresolved D. This CDR3 comprises 11 residues. Per germline, CDR1 SEHNR and CDR2 FQNEAQ (reference sequence). V was shortened by 7 bases and J by 7 bases, with 8 bases between the two germline ends. The CDR3: CASTSSNEQFF. CDR3 bases: TGTGCCAGCACCTCGTCGAATGAGCAGTTCTTC.

The chain is built from TRBV2 and TRBJ2-1; 11 bases match TRBD1. CDR1 and CDR2 (germline): SNHLY, FYNNEI. With V trimmed by 6 bases and J by 2 bases, 6 bases remained unmatched. The CDR3 sequence is 16 residues long. Here the CDR3 reads CASSASDRGPYNEQFF. The CDR3 nucleotides are TGTGCCAGCAGCGCCTCGGACAGGGGGCCCTACAATGAGCAGTTCTTC. The full variable domain, in which reference TRBV2 and TRBJ2-1 provide the parts outside the CDR3, is EPEVTQTPSHQVTQMGQEVILRCVPISNHLYFYWYRQILGQKVEFLVSFYNNEISEKSEIFDDQFSVERPDGSNFTLKIRSTKLEDSAMYFCASSASDRGPYNEQFFGPGTRLTVL.

The V gene is TRBV7-9, the J gene TRBJ2-5, with D perhaps TRBD1 or TRBD2 (5 bases each). From germline, CDR1 is SEHNR and CDR2 FQNEAQ (reference sequence). The CDR3 covers 15 residues. The V and J ends lost 1 base and 1 base respectively, with 10 bases between them. CDR3 region: CASSLGGASQETQYF. For the CDR3, the DNA is TGTGCCAGCAGCTTAGGAGGGGCAAGCCAAGAGACCCAGTACTTC.

This chain uses TRBV4-3 with TRBJ2-3; D gene ambiguous. In germline, CDR1 is LGHNA, CDR2 YSLEER. The CDR3 consists of 16 residues. Trimming took 4 bases from V and 1 from J, leaving 15 bases between them. CDR3 protein: CASSPVGGEGTDTQYF. The DNA of the CDR3 is TGCGCCAGCAGCCCCGTCGGCGGAGAGGGCACAGATACGCAGTATTTT.

The J gene is TRBJ2-2, the V gene TRBV5-8; perhaps TRBD2 as D (6 bases). Deletions cut 0 bases from V and 0 bases from J, with 9 bases between. The CDR3 is made up of 16 amino acids. Germline V gene lookup returns CDR1 SGHTS and CDR2 YDEGEE. The DNA of the CDR3 is TGTGCCAGCAGCTTGGGGACTATCCCGAACACCGGGGAGCTGTTTTTT. Its translation: CASSLGTIPNTGELFF.

The chain combines TRBV7-6 with TRBJ2-1; the D gene is possibly TRBD1 (6 bases). The CDR3 is 15 amino acids. CDR1 SGHVS and CDR2 FNYEAQ come from the germline V gene. V was clipped by 7 bases and J by 7 bases, with 20 bases between them. The chain's CDR3 is CASKLGGGFSNEQFF. The CDR3, as DNA: TGTGCCAGCAAACTAGGGGGTGGGTTTTCTAATGAGCAGTTCTTC.

The chain couples TRBV7-9 to TRBJ2-2, with unresolved D. V lost 0 bases, J lost 2 bases, and 10 bases lay in between. This CDR3 comprises 16 residues. CDR1 and CDR2 from the germline V gene are SEHNR and FQNEAQ (reference sequence). The CDR3 DNA reads TGTGCCAGCAGCTTAGCAGGACGAATAAACACCGGGGAGCTGTTTTTT. Translation gives CASSLAGRINTGELFF.

The chain couples TRBV9 to TRBJ2-7; D remains unclear. CDR1 SGDLS and CDR2 YYNGEE come from the germline V gene. The CDR3 has 15 residues. V was trimmed by 4 bases and J by 5 bases, leaving 19 bases between them. The CDR3 loop reads CASSKSGSTAHEQYF. CDR3 nucleotide sequence: TGTGCCAGCAGCAAGTCCGGGTCCACGGCCCACGAGCAGTACTTC.

CDR3 sequence: CASEEAGEQYF. Written as DNA, the CDR3 is TGTGCCAGCGAGGAAGCCGGGGAGCAGTACTTC. The J gene is TRBJ2-7, the V gene TRBV7-9; D call uncertain. Trimming removed 8 bases from V and 7 bases from J, with 12 bases in between. CDR3 size: 11 residues. The germline gives CDR1 SEHNR, CDR2 FQNEAQ (reference sequence).

The CDR3 loop reads CASIGAGLSEQYF. CDR3 nucleotides: TGTGCCAGCATAGGGGCCGGGCTGTCCGAGCAGTACTTC. The chain has TRBV25-1 and TRBJ2-7; D might be TRBD1 (5 bases). The CDR3 totals 13 residues. Germline CDR1 is MGHDK and CDR2 is SYGVNS. The V and J ends lost 7 bases and 6 bases respectively, with 16 bases between them.